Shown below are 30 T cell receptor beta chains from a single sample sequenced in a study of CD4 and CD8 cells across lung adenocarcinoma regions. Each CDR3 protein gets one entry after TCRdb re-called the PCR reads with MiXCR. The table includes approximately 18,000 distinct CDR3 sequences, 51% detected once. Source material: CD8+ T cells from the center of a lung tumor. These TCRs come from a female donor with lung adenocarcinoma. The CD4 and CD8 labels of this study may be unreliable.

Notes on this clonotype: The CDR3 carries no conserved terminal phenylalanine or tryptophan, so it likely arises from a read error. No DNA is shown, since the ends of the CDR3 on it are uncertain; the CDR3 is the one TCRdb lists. The CDR3 loop is CASSGVGQGVQWG. This chain connects TRBV10-2 to TRBJ2-1; the D call in the table, TRBD1, was not verified against the DNA. The CDR3 numbers 13 amino acids, ends counted. Germline-derived CDR1 and CDR2 are WSHSY and SAAADI.

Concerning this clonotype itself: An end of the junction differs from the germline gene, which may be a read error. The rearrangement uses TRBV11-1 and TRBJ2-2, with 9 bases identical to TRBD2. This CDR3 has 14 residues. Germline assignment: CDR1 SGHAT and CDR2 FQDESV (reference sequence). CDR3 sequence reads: CASTLAGATGELFF. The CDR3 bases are TGTGCCAGCACCTTAGCGGGGGCCACCGGGGAGCTGTTTTTT. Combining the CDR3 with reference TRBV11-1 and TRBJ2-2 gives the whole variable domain EAEVAQSPRYKITEKSQAVAFWCDPISGHATLYWYRQILGQGPELLVQFQDESVVDDSQLPKDRFSAERLKGVDSTLKIQPAELGDSAMYLCASTLAGATGELFFGEGSRLTVL.

CDR3 loop: CAAGLGGGDPETQYF. CDR3 sequence (DNA): TGTGCCGCGGGGCTCGGGGGGGGCGACCCAGAGACCCAGTACTTC. V is TRBV10-3 and J is TRBJ2-5; 8 bases are a match to TRBD2. Germline-derived CDR1 and CDR2 are ENHRY and SYGVKD. V lost 11 bases, J lost 4 bases, and 15 bases stayed unmatched. This CDR3 has 15 amino acids.

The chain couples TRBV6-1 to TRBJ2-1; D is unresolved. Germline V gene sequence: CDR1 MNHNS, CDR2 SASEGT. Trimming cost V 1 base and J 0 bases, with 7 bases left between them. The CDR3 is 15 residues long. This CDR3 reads CASSEGGYSYNEQFF. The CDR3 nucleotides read TGTGCCAGCAGTGAAGGGGGTTACTCCTACAATGAGCAGTTCTTC.

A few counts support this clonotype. The CDR3 DNA is TGCGCCAGCAGTTACTCACTAGCGGTCTATGAGCAGTTCTTC. Its protein is CASSYSLAVYEQFF. This sequence joins TRBV4-3 and TRBJ2-1; 8 nucleotides line up with TRBD2. Per germline, CDR1 LGHNA and CDR2 YSLEER. The trim removed 6 bases at V and 8 bases at J, leaving 9 bases unmatched. The CDR3 spans 14 residues.

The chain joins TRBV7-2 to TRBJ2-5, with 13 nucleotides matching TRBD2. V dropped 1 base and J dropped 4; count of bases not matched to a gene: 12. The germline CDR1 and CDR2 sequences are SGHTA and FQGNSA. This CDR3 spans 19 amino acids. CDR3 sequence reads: CASSLVGYGTSGETETQYF. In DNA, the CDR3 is TGTGCCAGCAGCTTAGTCGGTTATGGGACTAGCGGGGAAACAGAGACCCAGTACTTC.

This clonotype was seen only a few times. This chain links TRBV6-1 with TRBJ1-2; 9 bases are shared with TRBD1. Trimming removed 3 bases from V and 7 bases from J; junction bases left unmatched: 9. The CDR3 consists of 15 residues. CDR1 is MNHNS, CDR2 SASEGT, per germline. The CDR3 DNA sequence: TGTGCCAGCAGTGAGGACAGGGGACTCTCGGCTGGCTACACCTTC. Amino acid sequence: CASSEDRGLSAGYTF.

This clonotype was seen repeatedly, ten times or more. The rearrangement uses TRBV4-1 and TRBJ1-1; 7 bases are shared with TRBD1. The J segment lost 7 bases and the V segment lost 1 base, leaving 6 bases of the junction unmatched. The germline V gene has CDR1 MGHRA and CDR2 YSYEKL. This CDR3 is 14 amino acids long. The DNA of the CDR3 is TGCGCCAGCAGCCAAGGGACAGGATCAATTGAAGCTTTCTTT. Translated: CASSQGTGSIEAFF.

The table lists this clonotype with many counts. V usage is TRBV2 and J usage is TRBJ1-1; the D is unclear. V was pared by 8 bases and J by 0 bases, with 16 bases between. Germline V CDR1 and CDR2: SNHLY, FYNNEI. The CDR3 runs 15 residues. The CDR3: CASLITRQMNTEAFF. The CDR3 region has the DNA TGTGCCAGCCTCATAACACGGCAGATGAACACTGAAGCTTTCTTT. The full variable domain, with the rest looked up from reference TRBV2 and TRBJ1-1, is EPEVTQTPSHQVTQMGQEVILRCVPISNHLYFYWYRQILGQKVEFLVSFYNNEISEKSEIFDDQFSVERPDGSNFTLKIRSTKLEDSAMYFCASLITRQMNTEAFFGQGTRLTVV.

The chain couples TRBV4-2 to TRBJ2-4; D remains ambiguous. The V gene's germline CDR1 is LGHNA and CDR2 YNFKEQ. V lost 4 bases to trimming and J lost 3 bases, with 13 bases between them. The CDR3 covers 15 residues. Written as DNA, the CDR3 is TGTGCCAGCAGCCCACAGTCCGATTACAAAAACATTCAGTACTTC. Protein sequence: CASSPQSDYKNIQYF.

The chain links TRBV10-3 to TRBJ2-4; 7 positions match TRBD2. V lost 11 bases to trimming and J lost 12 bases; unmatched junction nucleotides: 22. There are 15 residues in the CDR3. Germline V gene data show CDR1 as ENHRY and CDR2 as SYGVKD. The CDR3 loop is CAAGRGGRAQKTQYF. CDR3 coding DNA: TGTGCCGCGGGGCGCGGGGGACGAGCCCAAAAGACTCAGTACTTC.

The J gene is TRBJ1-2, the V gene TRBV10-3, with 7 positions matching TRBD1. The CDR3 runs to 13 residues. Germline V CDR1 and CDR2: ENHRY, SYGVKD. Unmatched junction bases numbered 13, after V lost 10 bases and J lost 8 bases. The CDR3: CATTRWDSTGYTF. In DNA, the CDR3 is TGTGCCACTACCAGATGGGACAGCACCGGCTACACCTTC.

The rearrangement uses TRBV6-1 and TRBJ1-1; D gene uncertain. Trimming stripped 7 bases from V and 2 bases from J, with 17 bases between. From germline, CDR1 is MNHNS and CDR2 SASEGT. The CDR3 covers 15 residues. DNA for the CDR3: TGTGCCAGCAAGCTCGCTAGCCGGGAAAACACTGAAGCTTTCTTT. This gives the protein CASKLASRENTEAFF.

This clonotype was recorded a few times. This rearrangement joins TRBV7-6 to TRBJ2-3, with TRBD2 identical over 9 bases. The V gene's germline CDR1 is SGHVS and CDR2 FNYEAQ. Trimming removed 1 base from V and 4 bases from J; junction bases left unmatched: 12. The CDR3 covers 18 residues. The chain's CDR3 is CASSLGGWGSGSADTQYF. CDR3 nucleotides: TGTGCCAGCAGCTTAGGCGGTTGGGGTAGCGGGAGTGCAGATACGCAGTATTTT.

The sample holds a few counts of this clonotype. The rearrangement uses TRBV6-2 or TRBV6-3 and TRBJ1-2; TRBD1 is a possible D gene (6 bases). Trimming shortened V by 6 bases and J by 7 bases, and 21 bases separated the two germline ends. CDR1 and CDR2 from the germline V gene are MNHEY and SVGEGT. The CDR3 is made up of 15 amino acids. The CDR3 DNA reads TGTGCCAGCAGGGGACATGGCCCCTTACGTGGTGGCTACACCTTC. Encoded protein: CASRGHGPLRGGYTF.

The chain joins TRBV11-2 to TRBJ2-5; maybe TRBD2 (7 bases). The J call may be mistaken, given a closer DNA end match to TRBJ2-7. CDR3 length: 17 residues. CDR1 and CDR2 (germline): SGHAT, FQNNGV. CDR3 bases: TGTGCCAGCAGCTTAGCAGAGGGGGGGGAAGCTGAAAACGAGCAGTACTTC. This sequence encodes CASSLAEGGEAENEQYF.

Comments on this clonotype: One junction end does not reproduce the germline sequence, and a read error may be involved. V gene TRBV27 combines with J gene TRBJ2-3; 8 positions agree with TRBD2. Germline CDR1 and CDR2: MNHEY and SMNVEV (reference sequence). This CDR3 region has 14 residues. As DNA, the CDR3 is TGTGCCAGCAGTCCCCTAGCGGGCACAGATACGCAGTATTTC. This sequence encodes CASSPLAGTDTQYF.

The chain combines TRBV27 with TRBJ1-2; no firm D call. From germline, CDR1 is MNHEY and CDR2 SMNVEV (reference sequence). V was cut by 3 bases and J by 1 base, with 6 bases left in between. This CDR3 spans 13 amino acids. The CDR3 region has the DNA TGTGCCAGCAGTTTGGCCCTTAACTATGGCTACACCTTC. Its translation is CASSLALNYGYTF.

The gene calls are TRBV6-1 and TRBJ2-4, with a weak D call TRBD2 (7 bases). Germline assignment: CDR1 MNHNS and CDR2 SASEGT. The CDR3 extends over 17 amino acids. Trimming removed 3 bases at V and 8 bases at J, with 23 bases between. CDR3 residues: CASSEAIGGRAQDIQYF. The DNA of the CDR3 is TGTGCCAGCAGTGAGGCGATCGGGGGGCGTGCCCAAGACATTCAGTACTTC.

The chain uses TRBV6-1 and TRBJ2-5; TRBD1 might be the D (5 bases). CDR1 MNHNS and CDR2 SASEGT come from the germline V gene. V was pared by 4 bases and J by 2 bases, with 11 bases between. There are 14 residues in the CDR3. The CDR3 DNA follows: TGTGCCAGCAGTGGAGAGGACACACAAGAGACCCAGTACTTC. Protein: CASSGEDTQETQYF.

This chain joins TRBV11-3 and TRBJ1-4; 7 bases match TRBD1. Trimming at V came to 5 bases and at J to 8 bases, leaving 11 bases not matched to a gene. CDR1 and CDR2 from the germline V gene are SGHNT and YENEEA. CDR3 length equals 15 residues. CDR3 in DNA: TGTGCCAGCAGCCCTACAGGGGCCCGCTCCGAAAAACTGTTTTTT. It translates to CASSPTGARSEKLFF.

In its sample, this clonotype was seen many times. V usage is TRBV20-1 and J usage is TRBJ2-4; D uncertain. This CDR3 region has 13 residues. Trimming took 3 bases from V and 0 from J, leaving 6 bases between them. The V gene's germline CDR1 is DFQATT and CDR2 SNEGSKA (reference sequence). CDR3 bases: TGCAGTGCTAGCCTCGTAGCCAAAAACATTCAGTACTTC. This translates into CSASLVAKNIQYF.

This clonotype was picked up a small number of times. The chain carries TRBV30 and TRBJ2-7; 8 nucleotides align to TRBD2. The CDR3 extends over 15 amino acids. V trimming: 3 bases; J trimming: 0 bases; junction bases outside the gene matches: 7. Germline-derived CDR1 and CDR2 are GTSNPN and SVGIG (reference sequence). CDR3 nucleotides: TGTGCCTGGAGGGCTAGCGGGCTGAGCTCCTACGAGCAGTACTTC. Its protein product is CAWRASGLSSYEQYF. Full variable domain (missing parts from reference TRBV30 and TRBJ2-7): SQTIHQWPATLVQPVGSPLSLECTVEGTSNPNLYWYRQAAGRGLQLLFYSVGIGQISSEVPQNLSASRPQDRQFILSSKKLLLSDSGFYLCAWRASGLSSYEQYFGPGTRLTVT.

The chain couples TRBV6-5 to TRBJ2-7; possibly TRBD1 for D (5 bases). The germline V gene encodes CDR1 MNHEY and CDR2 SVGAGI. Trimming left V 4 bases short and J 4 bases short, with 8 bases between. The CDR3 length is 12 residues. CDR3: CASSSPGYEQYF. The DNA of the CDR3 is TGTGCCAGCAGTTCCCCAGGGTACGAGCAGTACTTC.

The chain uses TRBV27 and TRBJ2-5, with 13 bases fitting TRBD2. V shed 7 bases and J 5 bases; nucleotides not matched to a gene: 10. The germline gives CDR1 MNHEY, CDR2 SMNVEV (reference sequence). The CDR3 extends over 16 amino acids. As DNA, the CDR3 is TGTGCCAGCACTACTTCCGGGACTAGCGGGATTGAGACCCAGTACTTC. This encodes CASTTSGTSGIETQYF.

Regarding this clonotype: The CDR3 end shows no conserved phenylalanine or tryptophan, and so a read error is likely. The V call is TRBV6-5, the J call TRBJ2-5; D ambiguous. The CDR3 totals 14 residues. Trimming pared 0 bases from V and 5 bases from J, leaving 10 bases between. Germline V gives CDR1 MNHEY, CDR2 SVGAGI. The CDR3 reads CASSYSNYGETQYS. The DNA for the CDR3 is TGTGCCAGCAGTTACTCGAACTACGGGGAGACCCAGTACTCG.

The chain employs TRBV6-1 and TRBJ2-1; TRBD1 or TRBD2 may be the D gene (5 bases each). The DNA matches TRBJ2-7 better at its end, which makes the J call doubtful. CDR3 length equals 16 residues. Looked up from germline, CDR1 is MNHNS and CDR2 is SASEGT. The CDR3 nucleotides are TGTGCCAGCAGTGAAGCCGGGACGGCCAGCTCCTACGAGCAGTACTTC. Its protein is CASSEAGTASSYEQYF.

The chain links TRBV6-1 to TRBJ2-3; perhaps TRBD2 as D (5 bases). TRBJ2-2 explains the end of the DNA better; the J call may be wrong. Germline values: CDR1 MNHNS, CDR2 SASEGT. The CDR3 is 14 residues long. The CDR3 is CASSEAGSTETLFF. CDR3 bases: TGTGCCAGCAGTGAAGCTGGGAGCACAGAGACGCTGTTTTTT.

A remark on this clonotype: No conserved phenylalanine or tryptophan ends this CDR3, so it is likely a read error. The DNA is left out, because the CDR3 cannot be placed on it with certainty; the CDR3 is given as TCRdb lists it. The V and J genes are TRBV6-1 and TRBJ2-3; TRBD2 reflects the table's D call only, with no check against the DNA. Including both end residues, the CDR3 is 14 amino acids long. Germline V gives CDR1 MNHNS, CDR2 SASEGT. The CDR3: CASRREGRFSEQFS.

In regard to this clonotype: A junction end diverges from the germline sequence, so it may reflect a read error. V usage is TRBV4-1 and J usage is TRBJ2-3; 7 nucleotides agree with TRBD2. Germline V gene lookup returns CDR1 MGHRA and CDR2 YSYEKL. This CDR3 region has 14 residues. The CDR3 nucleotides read TGCGCGGGCAGCGGGGCCGGCAGGGTAGAGACGCAGTACTTT. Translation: CAGSGAGRVETQYF.